This entry lists 12 T cell receptor beta chains sequenced from one sample in a study of shared clonotypes between healthy human individuals. Assay used: immunoSEQ multiplex PCR; TCRdb lists only in-frame clones, some missing. The sample includes about 1.1 million clones, approximately 75% of them seen just once. Sequenced sample: memory CD4+ T cells from PBMCs. The sample's subset: CD45RA-negative fraction. Receptors originate from a man between 18 and 35 years old in good health. Some clones in this sample may be carry-over from other donors' samples.

The genes are TRBV20-1 and TRBJ1-1; D uncertain. Germline V gene sequence: CDR1 DFQATT, CDR2 SNEGSKA (reference sequence). Trimming left V 6 bases short and J 3 bases short, with 8 bases between. The CDR3 runs 11 residues. For the CDR3, the DNA is TGCAGTGCAGCTGGGCACACTGAAGCTTTCTTT. Its translation: CSAAGHTEAFF.

The V and J genes are TRBV7-2 and TRBJ2-5; TRBD1 agrees at 10 bases. The CDR3 covers 15 residues. Germline CDR1 is SGHTA and CDR2 is FQGNSA. The trim removed 5 bases at V and 3 bases at J, leaving 6 bases unmatched. The CDR3 region is CASSRNGQGEETQYF. The DNA for the CDR3 is TGTGCCAGCAGCCGAAACGGACAGGGGGAAGAGACCCAGTACTTC.

Points on this clone: Possible read error: a much larger clone is one base away. The V call is TRBV30, the J call TRBJ1-5; no clear D. Germline V gives CDR1 GTSNPN, CDR2 SVGIG (reference sequence). This CDR3 comprises 15 residues. CDR3 sequence (DNA): TGTGCCTGGGGTGTGGGAAGGAACTCTAATCAGCCCCAGCATTTT. Translating gives CAWGVGRNSNQPQHF.

With regard to this clone: Compared with germline, one end of the junction differs, possibly owing to a read error. V and J are TRBV6-5 and TRBJ1-1; 7 positions agree with TRBD1. The CDR3 has 15 residues. Germline CDR1 reads MNHEY; CDR2 reads SVGAGI. The CDR3 region has the DNA TGTGCCAGCAGTTATACTACGACAGGGACGGCTGATGCTTTCTTT. Amino acid sequence: CASSYTTTGTADAFF.

The V call is TRBV29-1, the J call TRBJ1-2; D call uncertain. This CDR3 has 9 residues. Germline V gene data show CDR1 as SQVTM and CDR2 as ANQGSEA. The V and J ends lost 7 bases and 11 bases respectively, with 11 bases between them. In nucleotides, the CDR3 is TGCAGCGAAACCCTGGGGTACACCTTC. Protein: CSETLGYTF.

This chain connects TRBV28 to TRBJ2-1; D might be TRBD1 (6 bases). V was trimmed by 7 bases and J by 9 bases, leaving 13 bases between them. This CDR3 spans 12 amino acids. The germline CDR1 and CDR2 sequences are MDHEN and SYDVKM. The CDR3 bases are TGTGCCAGCACCTTACAGGGAATTGAGCAGTTCTTC. It specifies CASTLQGIEQFF.

About this clone itself: Since a much larger clone is just one base distant, this may be a read error. Other DNA sequences in this specimen translate into the identical CDR3. The rearrangement links TRBV5-1 to TRBJ2-7; 7 bases map to TRBD1. V shed 1 base, J shed 5 bases, and the junction held 0 bases outside the gene matches. This CDR3 is 12 amino acids long. Germline-derived CDR1 and CDR2 are SGHRS and YFSETQ. CDR3 DNA: TGCGCCAGCAGCTTGACAGGGGACGAGCAGTACTTC. It encodes CASSLTGDEQYF.

This clone was detected a few times. The chain recombines TRBV19 with TRBJ1-2, with 7 bases matching TRBD1. Germline CDR1 is LNHDA and CDR2 is SQIVND (reference sequence). CDR3 size: 13 residues. V lost 9 bases to trimming and J lost 8 bases; unmatched junction nucleotides: 12. CDR3 bases: TGTGCCAGCTTAGACAGGGAAGTCGGGGGCTACACCTTC. Protein product: CASLDREVGGYTF.

The CDR3 sequence: CASSYSGGGGEKLFF. CDR3 bases: TGTGCCAGCAGTTACTCGGGGGGCGGAGGTGAAAAACTGTTTTTT. This rearrangement joins TRBV6-5 to TRBJ1-4; D is perhaps TRBD1 (6 bases). The germline V and J ends were trimmed by 0 bases and 7 bases, with 12 bases remaining between them. Germline V gene sequence: CDR1 MNHEY, CDR2 SVGAGI. The CDR3 is made up of 15 amino acids.

This chain connects TRBV6-1 to TRBJ2-5; perhaps TRBD1 as D (6 bases). Trimming left V 4 bases short and J 5 bases short, with 11 bases between. CDR1 MNHNS and CDR2 SASEGT come from the germline V gene. The CDR3 has 13 residues. The CDR3 here is CASSVTGWETQYF. The DNA of the CDR3 is TGTGCCAGCAGTGTCACAGGGTGGGAGACCCAGTACTTC.

About this clone itself: Other DNA sequences in this specimen translate into the identical CDR3. The J gene is TRBJ1-2, the V gene TRBV28, with TRBD1 as a possible D gene (6 bases). The CDR3 runs to 12 residues. From germline, CDR1 is MDHEN and CDR2 SYDVKM. Trimming cost V 6 bases and J 4 bases, with 9 bases left between them. CDR3 in amino acids: CASSRTVYGYTF. The CDR3 DNA sequence: TGTGCCAGCAGCCGGACAGTCTATGGCTACACCTTC.

The chain employs TRBV5-6 and TRBJ2-5; possibly TRBD1 for D (5 bases). Trimming left V 2 bases short and J 1 base short, with 12 bases between. This CDR3 contains 15 residues. The germline V gene encodes CDR1 SGHDT and CDR2 YYEEEE. The CDR3 DNA reads TGTGCCAGCAGCTTTTACCGACAGTTCCAAGAGACCCAGTACTTC. This translates into CASSFYRQFQETQYF.